Detailed here is one T cell receptor (beta chain). Its antigen is not known. The record originates from a study of identifying expanded T cells in peripheral blood. Sequencing used immunoSEQ multiplex PCR; TCRdb keeps in-frame clones, though not all of them. The data show around 120,000 clones, with 75% to 90% seen just once and about 3.1% held by the top ten. Study results and limitations: Differentially abundant clones: around 1.1 between replicates, about 16 at around 15 days, around 19 at four. Variance in clone template counts between approximately 2-week samples significantly increased with total template count across all healthy donors.

CDR1 is MNHNY and CDR2 is SVGAGI in the germline V gene (reference sequence). This CDR3 comprises 14 residues. V gave up 7 bases and J gave up 1 base, with 13 bases separating them. This rearrangement joins TRBV6-6 to TRBJ1-2; D is uncertain. The sequencing sample was made of blood. The sequence came from a person aged 18 to 75 in good health. The CDR3 DNA reads as TGTGCCAGCAAGCAAGACACGGTTAACTATGGCTACACCTTC. Translating it yields CASKQDTVNYGYTF.